The sequence of this TCR beta chain was determined in a study of PD-L1 blockade in urothelial cancer. Study-wide background: Patients had undergone 0 to 3 prior chemotherapy regimens. Blood samples had a median of around 150,000 T cells. Blood was subjected to analysis at 3 weeks (second dose) and 6 weeks following treatment start.

Sequencing was performed with immunoSEQ multiplex PCR; in TCRdb, only in-frame clones are kept and a portion is missing. Found here are 45,000 to 60,000 clones, 75% to 90% of them singletons; the top ten hold approximately 1.9%. The time point is: pretreatment peripheral blood. V was pared by 0 bases and J by 9 bases, with 9 bases between. The CDR3 covers 13 residues. Germline V gene sequence: CDR1 SGHTS, CDR2 YDEGEE. The chain carries TRBV5-8 and TRBJ2-2; D is possibly TRBD1 (5 bases). The clonotype comes from a man aged 50-60 years with urothelial cancer. The sample was PBMCs, taken around atezolizumab (anti-PD-L1) treatment. The chain's CDR3 is CASSLVGARELFF. CDR3 DNA: TGTGCCAGCAGCTTGGTAGGGGCCCGGGAGCTGTTTTTT.